What follows are 14 T cell receptor beta chains derived from one specimen sequenced in a study of early T cells in non-severe SARS-CoV-2 infection. Each CDR3 protein is one row after TCRdb ran MiXCR on the 5' RACE reads. The data contain about 60,000 distinct CDR3 sequences, about 10% of them singletons. The sequencing input was whole blood. The receptors stem from an adult who was a healthcare worker with PCR-confirmed SARS-CoV-2 infection or an uninfected control (not recorded which).

This clonotype occurred many times. This chain uses TRBV9 with TRBJ2-7, with D perhaps TRBD1 (5 bases). The CDR3 spans 12 residues. Germline CDR1 SGDLS, CDR2 YYNGEE. Trimming left V 0 bases short and J 4 bases short, with 5 bases between. The CDR3 reads CASSVEGYEQYF. CDR3 nucleotides: TGTGCCAGCAGCGTAGAGGGGTACGAGCAGTACTTC.

This clonotype was counted many times. The chain has TRBV20-1 and TRBJ2-1; TRBD1 aligns across 7 bases. The V and J ends lost 5 bases and 0 bases, in that order; junction bases with no gene match: 19. CDR1 and CDR2 from the germline V gene are DFQATT and SNEGSKA (reference sequence). The CDR3 contains 19 residues. DNA for the CDR3: TGCAGTGCTCAACGCCGGGACAGAAGGAATGTGGGCTCCTACAATGAGCAGTTCTTC. Its translation is CSAQRRDRRNVGSYNEQFF.

Note on this clonotype: A much larger clone lies a single base off, so this may be a read error. The chain links TRBV20-1 to TRBJ1-1, with D possibly TRBD1 on 5 matching bases. Trimming took 6 bases from V and 7 from J, leaving 12 bases between them. Germline V lookup: CDR1 DFQATT, CDR2 SNEGSKA (reference sequence). This CDR3 is 11 amino acids long. The CDR3 DNA is TGCAGTGCCCGGGCAGGGTATGAAGCTTTCTTT. It is translated as CSARAGYEAFF.

A note on this clonotype: It may be a read error: a sequence one base away is much more abundant. The chain carries TRBV6-6 and TRBJ2-2; 10 nucleotides match TRBD1. Germline CDR1 and CDR2: MNHNY and SVGAGI (reference sequence). V shed 5 bases, J shed 1 base, and the junction held 4 bases outside the gene matches. The length of the CDR3 is 16 residues. CDR3 bases: TGTGCCAGCAGTGTGACAGGGGGCGTGAACACCGGGGAGCTGTTTTTT. As protein: CASSVTGGVNTGELFF.

The J gene is TRBJ2-7, the V gene TRBV20-1; 13 bases line up with TRBD2. V lost 6 bases and J lost 8; bases outside the gene matches: 10. The CDR3 has 14 amino acids. CDR1 and CDR2 from the germline V gene are DFQATT and SNEGSKA (reference sequence). CDR3 amino acids: CSAETGTSGTKQYF. The CDR3 nucleotides are TGCAGTGCCGAGACCGGGACTAGCGGGACGAAGCAGTACTTC.

In its sample, this clonotype was seen many times. CDR3 DNA sequence: TGTGCCAGCAGCCCGAACTACGAGCAGTACTTC. It is translated as CASSPNYEQYF. The chain carries TRBV7-8 and TRBJ2-7; no reliable D call. Germline CDR1 and CDR2: SGHVS and FQNEAQ. The CDR3 runs 11 residues. Deletions cut 5 bases from V and 3 bases from J, with 5 bases between.

Ten or more counts support this clonotype. The V and J genes are TRBV20-1 and TRBJ2-1, with D perhaps assigned TRBD1 or TRBD2 (5 bases each). The CDR3 is made up of 15 amino acids. The V gene's germline CDR1 is DFQATT and CDR2 SNEGSKA (reference sequence). The germline V and J ends were trimmed by 5 bases and 1 base, with 15 bases remaining between them. The CDR3 loop is CSAPTGRPSYNEQFF. CDR3 sequence (DNA): TGCAGTGCTCCCACGGGGCGGCCGTCCTACAATGAGCAGTTCTTC.

This clonotype appeared a few times. J is TRBJ2-2 and V is TRBV27, with TRBD2 matching 11 bases. Germline values: CDR1 MNHEY, CDR2 SMNVEV (reference sequence). CDR3 length: 15 residues. Unmatched junction bases numbered 5, after V lost 5 bases and J lost 6 bases. CDR3 region: CASSTLAGGPGELFF. The CDR3 DNA reads TGTGCCAGCAGTACTCTAGCGGGAGGTCCCGGGGAGCTGTTTTTT.

This clonotype occurred a few times. V is TRBV27 and J is TRBJ1-1; D might be TRBD1 (5 bases). CDR3 length: 8 residues. Trimming took 11 bases from V and 11 from J, leaving 9 bases between them. From germline, CDR1 is MNHEY and CDR2 SMNVEV (reference sequence). CDR3 sequence (DNA): TGTGCCTCTGAGGGGGCTTTCTTT. As protein: CASEGAFF.

This clonotype has at least ten counts. This chain links TRBV27 with TRBJ2-3; 7 bases are a match to TRBD2. V was clipped by 3 bases and J by 4 bases; unmatched bases: 10. Germline values: CDR1 MNHEY, CDR2 SMNVEV (reference sequence). The CDR3 has 16 amino acids. The CDR3 sequence is CASSFAAGDLPDTQYF. DNA of the CDR3: TGTGCCAGCAGTTTTGCCGCGGGAGATTTGCCAGATACGCAGTATTTT.

This clonotype came up many times. The J gene is TRBJ2-3, the V gene TRBV7-3, with D perhaps matching TRBD2 (5 bases). V shed 5 bases and J shed 2 bases, with 14 bases lying between them. Germline assignment: CDR1 SGHTA and CDR2 FQGTGA. The CDR3 runs 15 residues. CDR3 DNA: TGTGCCAGCAGCCTTCATGCCGGGAACACAGATACGCAGTATTTT. Translation: CASSLHAGNTDTQYF.

This clonotype was seen ten or more times. The chain recombines TRBV11-2 with TRBJ2-2, with 7 bases lining up with TRBD1. J was trimmed by 3 bases and V by 7 bases; bases with no gene match: 8. Germline assignment: CDR1 SGHAT and CDR2 FQNNGV. The CDR3 covers 15 residues. The CDR3 DNA reads TGTGCCAGCACCAAAAACAGGGGTGACACCGGGGAGCTGTTTTTT. Its translation: CASTKNRGDTGELFF. Full variable domain (outside the CDR3, taken from reference TRBV11-2 and TRBJ2-2): EAGVAQSPRYKIIEKRQSVAFWCNPISGHATLYWYQQILGQGPKLLIQFQNNGVVDDSQLPKDRFSAERLKGVDSTLKIQPAKLEDSAVYLCASTKNRGDTGELFFGEGSRLTVL.

This clonotype has a count of ten or more. The gene calls are TRBV11-1 and TRBJ2-1; TRBD2 is a possible D gene (6 bases). This CDR3 is built from 15 residues. Germline assignment: CDR1 SGHAT and CDR2 FQDESV (reference sequence). Trimming removed 5 bases at V and 4 bases at J, with 15 bases between. CDR3 bases: TGTGCCAGCAGCCAAAGCGGACGGGGGTACAATGAGCAGTTCTTC. This translates into CASSQSGRGYNEQFF. Full variable domain (rest looked up from reference TRBV11-1 and TRBJ2-1): EAEVAQSPRYKITEKSQAVAFWCDPISGHATLYWYRQILGQGPELLVQFQDESVVDDSQLPKDRFSAERLKGVDSTLKIQPAELGDSAMYLCASSQSGRGYNEQFFGPGTRLTVL.

The chain combines TRBV20-1 with TRBJ2-1, with 10 bases matching TRBD2. This CDR3 comprises 16 residues. Germline V gives CDR1 DFQATT, CDR2 SNEGSKA (reference sequence). The V and J ends lost 1 base and 8 bases, in that order; junction bases with no gene match: 11. CDR3 in DNA: TGCAGTGCTAGAGGGTACACTAGCGGGAACGTCTATGAGCAGTTCTTC. It specifies CSARGYTSGNVYEQFF.